This record covers a single TCR beta chain. What it binds is not known. A second PCR, run for roughly 7 to 12 cycles, used a sample-barcoded 5' primer plus a J-beta primer mix. Using its own MiXCR run on the 5' RACE reads, TCRdb lists one record per CDR3 protein. The sample lists roughly 900,000 distinct CDR3 sequences, 45% to 50% seen once, with 13% in the top ten. The data derive from a study of blood T cells in healthy people across ages. Study results and caveats: Underestimates were what the diversity estimates from one million T cells were considered to be. As age increased, TCR beta diversity per million T cells fell in a roughly linear fashion.

This CDR3 is 11 amino acids long. Germline V gene lookup returns CDR1 MNHNS and CDR2 SASEGT. Between the trimmed V and J ends, which lost 7 bases and 4 bases, there was a span of 7 bases. What was sequenced was blood. The chain employs TRBV6-1 and TRBJ1-2, with D unresolved. This clonotype was obtained from a man aged 30 to 39 in good health. Here the CDR3 DNA reads TGTGCCAGCACCCAACTCTATGGCTACACCTTC. It specifies CASTQLYGYTF.